This passage covers 21 T cell receptor beta chains from one sample sequenced in a study of early stage breast cancer tumors. TCRdb's table, derived via immunoSEQ multiplex PCR, lists solely in-frame clones and lacks some. The sample includes tens of thousands of clones, over 60% of them seen just once. Sequencing was performed on blood. All receptors come from a person aged 30-39 years with breast cancer.

The chain is built from TRBV7-2 and TRBJ2-2; 8 positions agree with TRBD2. Trimming cost V 3 bases and J 4 bases; bases outside gene matches: 7. Germline V lookup: CDR1 SGHTA, CDR2 FQGNSA. The CDR3 contains 16 residues. CDR3 residues: CASSFFGRASTGELFF. The CDR3 nucleotides read TGTGCCAGCAGCTTTTTCGGGAGGGCGAGCACCGGGGAGCTGTTTTTT.

This chain uses TRBV19 with TRBJ1-4; D is unclear. The V end was cut by 6 bases, the J end by 5 bases, with 13 bases between. Germline CDR1 is LNHDA and CDR2 is SQIVND (reference sequence). The CDR3 runs to 14 residues. CDR3 coding DNA: TGTGCCAGTAGCAGTCCCGGAGAAAATGAAAAACTGTTTTTT. This gives the protein CASSSPGENEKLFF.

The chain joins TRBV6-4 to TRBJ2-5; 9 bases map to TRBD1. CDR3 length: 15 residues. CDR1 is MRHNA and CDR2 is SNTAGT in the germline V gene. The trim removed 5 bases at V and 5 bases at J, leaving 9 bases unmatched. CDR3 sequence: CASSTNRGPEETQYF. The CDR3 region has the DNA TGTGCCAGCAGTACCAACAGGGGGCCGGAGGAGACCCAGTACTTC.

This sequence joins TRBV5-4 and TRBJ1-3, with D unresolved. CDR1 and CDR2 (germline): SGHNT, YYREEE (reference sequence). The CDR3 contains 14 residues. V was cut by 5 bases and J by 0 bases, with 9 bases left in between. CDR3 sequence: CASREQTSGNTIYF. The CDR3 coding sequence is TGTGCCAGCAGGGAACAAACCTCTGGAAACACCATATATTTT. Together with reference TRBV5-4 and TRBJ1-3, the CDR3 gives the full variable domain: ETGVTQSPTHLIKTRGQQVTLRCSSQSGHNTVSWYQQALGQGPQFIFQYYREEENGRGNFPPRFSGLQFPNYSSELNVNALELDDSALYLCASREQTSGNTIYFGEGSWLTVV.

The J gene is TRBJ2-3, the V gene TRBV20-1; tentative D call: TRBD2 (6 bases). V was trimmed by 5 bases and J by 4 bases, leaving 7 bases between them. Germline V gene sequence: CDR1 DFQATT, CDR2 SNEGSKA (reference sequence). CDR3 size: 11 residues. CDR3 protein: CSAGGPDTQYF. The CDR3 DNA reads as TGCAGTGCTGGAGGGCCAGATACGCAGTATTTT.

A note on this clone: The same CDR3 arises from other DNA sequences in this sample as well. The rearrangement uses TRBV5-4 and TRBJ2-5; 10 bases line up with TRBD1. Trimming removed 4 bases from V and 3 bases from J; junction bases left unmatched: 3. The CDR3 contains 14 residues. Germline V gene data show CDR1 as SGHNT and CDR2 as YYREEE (reference sequence). The CDR3 spells CASSRQGAEETQYF. CDR3 DNA sequence: TGTGCCAGCAGCCGACAGGGGGCGGAAGAGACCCAGTACTTC.

The chain uses TRBV7-3 and TRBJ2-3, with D tentatively TRBD1 (5 bases). The CDR3 runs to 14 residues. Trimming cost V 5 bases and J 2 bases, with 11 bases left between them. Germline V gene sequence: CDR1 SGHTA, CDR2 FQGTGA. This CDR3 is CASSRRQLTDTQYF. CDR3 in DNA: TGTGCCAGCAGCCGTAGACAGCTCACAGATACGCAGTATTTT.

The chain is built from TRBV11-2 and TRBJ1-2; tentative D call: TRBD1 (6 bases). The germline gives CDR1 SGHAT, CDR2 FQNNGV. The CDR3 sequence is 15 residues long. V was shortened by 1 base and J by 2 bases, with 11 bases between the two germline ends. Here the CDR3 reads CASSLGPTGNYGYTF. The CDR3 region has the DNA TGTGCCAGCAGCTTAGGGCCGACAGGAAACTATGGCTACACCTTC.

V is TRBV21-1 and J is TRBJ2-7; the D call TRBD2 from the table was never checked on the DNA. TRBV21-1 is termed a pseudogene. The CDR3 consists of 14 residues. CDR3 in amino acids: CASSNWRESDEQYF. The CDR3 DNA reads TGTGCCAGCAGCAATTGGCGGGAGTCGGACGAGCAGTACTTC.

This chain uses TRBV10-2 with TRBJ1-1; 7 bases agree with TRBD1. From germline, CDR1 is WSHSY and CDR2 SAAADI. V lost 6 bases to trimming and J lost 4 bases; unmatched junction nucleotides: 5. This CDR3 contains 13 residues. The CDR3 DNA reads as TGCGCCAGCAGGCGGGGGGACAGCACTGAAGCTTTCTTT. This encodes CASRRGDSTEAFF.

The chain recombines TRBV18 with TRBJ2-7; a weak D match, TRBD1 (5 bases). The CDR3 loop spans 15 amino acids. V lost 4 bases to trimming and J lost 1 base, with 14 bases between them. CDR1 KGHSH and CDR2 LQKENI come from the germline V gene. This chain's CDR3 is CASSLRAGPSYEQYF. As DNA, the CDR3 is TGTGCCAGCTCACTCCGGGCAGGGCCGTCCTACGAGCAGTACTTC. Drawing the rest from reference TRBV18 and TRBJ2-7, the complete variable domain is NAGVMQNPRHLVRRRGQEARLRCSPMKGHSHVYWYRQLPEEGLKFMVYLQKENIIDESGMPKERFSAEFPKEGPSILRIQQVVRGDSAAYFCASSLRAGPSYEQYFGPGTRLTVT.

The V and J genes are TRBV6-1 and TRBJ1-1; D might be TRBD1 (5 bases). Looked up from germline, CDR1 is MNHNS and CDR2 is SASEGT. The CDR3 contains 14 residues. Trimming took off 5 bases at V and 4 bases at J, with 14 bases between the two ends. DNA of the CDR3: TGTGCCAGCAGTATTCAGGGTGGTGGCACTGAAGCTTTCTTT. Protein sequence: CASSIQGGGTEAFF.

This clone was picked up one time. The gene calls are TRBV7-4 and TRBJ2-5; 9 bases agree with TRBD1. The germline V gene has CDR1 SGHVT and CDR2 SQSDAQ. The CDR3 runs 17 residues. V shed 1 base and J 2 bases; nucleotides not matched to a gene: 8. This CDR3 reads CASSLVYTGQGQETQYF. The CDR3, as DNA: TGTGCCAGCAGCTTAGTTTACACGGGACAGGGACAAGAGACCCAGTACTTC.

This rearrangement joins TRBV5-6 to TRBJ1-5, with 7 bases identical to TRBD1. The CDR3 length is 17 residues. The junction had 6 bases not matched to a gene; V was cut back by 0 bases and J by 0 bases. CDR1 SGHDT and CDR2 YYEEEE come from the germline V gene. The CDR3 is CASSLERGLNSNQPQHF. The CDR3 DNA sequence: TGTGCCAGCAGCTTGGAAAGGGGGCTAAATAGCAATCAGCCCCAGCATTTT.

The V and J genes are TRBV29-1 and TRBJ2-5; 7 bases are a match to TRBD2. The germline V gene encodes CDR1 SQVTM and CDR2 ANQGSEA. The CDR3 is 13 amino acids. V lost 0 bases to trimming and J lost 7 bases; unmatched junction nucleotides: 5. CDR3: CSVEEGGRVTQYF. The CDR3 DNA is TGCAGCGTTGAAGAGGGCGGGAGAGTGACCCAGTACTTC.

The V call is TRBV9, the J call TRBJ2-7, with D perhaps given as TRBD1 or TRBD2 (5 bases each). The CDR3 contains 14 residues. The germline CDR1 and CDR2 sequences are SGDLS and YYNGEE. V was trimmed by 4 bases and J by 4 bases, leaving 15 bases between them. The CDR3: CASSPQGTTYEQYF. The CDR3 DNA reads TGTGCCAGCAGCCCACAAGGGACCACTTACGAGCAGTACTTC.

This chain links TRBV5-4 with TRBJ1-1, with D perhaps matching TRBD1 (5 bases). The V end lost 4 bases, the J end lost 1 base, and 14 bases lay between the germline ends. The CDR3 has 15 amino acids. Germline CDR1 reads SGHNT; CDR2 reads YYREEE (reference sequence). The CDR3 loop is CASSVVGQGNTEAFF. CDR3 DNA sequence: TGTGCCAGCAGCGTAGTAGGGCAGGGGAACACTGAAGCTTTCTTT.

The chain joins TRBV2 to TRBJ2-7, with D tentatively TRBD1 (5 bases). Germline-derived CDR1 and CDR2 are SNHLY and FYNNEI. The CDR3 loop spans 16 amino acids. V shed 6 bases and J shed 0 bases, with 18 bases lying between them. CDR3 in DNA: TGTGCCAGCAGGACCGAAGGGGCGTTAAGCTCCTACGAGCAGTACTTC. Its translation: CASRTEGALSSYEQYF.

This clone was counted a few times. The chain joins TRBV4-3 to TRBJ1-1; 7 bases are a match to TRBD1. CDR1 and CDR2 from the germline V gene are LGHNA and YSLEER. J was trimmed by 8 bases and V by 0 bases; bases with no gene match: 3. The CDR3 is 13 residues long. The DNA of the CDR3 is TGCGCCAGCAGCCAAGACGGGGGACAGGAAGCTTTCTTT. Encoded protein: CASSQDGGQEAFF.

This clone was observed a handful of times. The chain joins TRBV5-1 to TRBJ1-1; D is unresolved. The length of the CDR3 is 12 residues. V lost 5 bases and J 2 bases, leaving 7 bases between the germline ends. The germline CDR1 and CDR2 sequences are SGHRS and YFSETQ. CDR3 DNA sequence: TGCGCCAGCAGTTCGGACAACACTGAAGCTTTCTTT. Its protein is CASSSDNTEAFF.

In its sample, this clone was seen a few times. The chain links TRBV5-1 to TRBJ2-7; D perhaps matches TRBD2 (5 bases). Germline CDR1 is SGHRS and CDR2 is YFSETQ. V gave up 0 bases and J gave up 6 bases, with 7 bases separating them. The CDR3 loop spans 12 amino acids. CDR3: CASSLVGGEQYF. CDR3 coding DNA: TGCGCCAGCAGCTTGGTAGGAGGCGAGCAGTACTTC.